These 9 T cell receptor beta chains came from one sample sequenced in a study of beta chain features in type 1 diabetes. No antigen is known for these receptors. Study conclusions and caveats: Among patients with Type 1 diabetes, TCRB CDR3s were moderately but significantly shorter in every one of the four CD4+ subsets.

Expressed TCRB transcripts were sequenced because the isolated RNA had all been reverse transcribed beforehand. Assay used: immunoSEQ multiplex PCR; TCRdb lists only in-frame clones, some missing. The sample has about 700,000 clones; over 10% are singletons. The source material was naive CD4+ T cells from blood. The receptors derive from a man between 18 and 29 years old with type 1 diabetes.

This clone was counted only a few times. The V and J genes are TRBV4-1 and TRBJ1-1, with 12 bases fitting TRBD1. Germline CDR1 and CDR2: MGHRA and YSYEKL. The CDR3 loop spans 18 amino acids. The junction had 15 bases not matched to a gene; V was cut back by 2 bases and J by 8 bases. CDR3 amino acids: CASSQWSSGTGGPGEAFF. The CDR3, as DNA: TGCGCCAGCAGCCAATGGAGTTCCGGGACAGGGGGCCCGGGGGAAGCTTTCTTT.

V is TRBV5-1 and J is TRBJ1-2; a weak D match, TRBD1 (5 bases). CDR3 length: 14 amino acids. Trimming left V 1 base short and J 8 bases short, with 15 bases between. The germline CDR1 and CDR2 sequences are SGHRS and YFSETQ. The CDR3, as DNA: TGCGCCAGCAGCTTGACGGGACCGGTACGGGGCTACACCTTC. This translates into CASSLTGPVRGYTF.

This clone was detected a few times. The genes are TRBV18 and TRBJ1-4, with unresolved D. V lost 6 bases and J lost 0, with 11 bases in between. Germline V CDR1 and CDR2: KGHSH, LQKENI. The CDR3 runs to 15 residues. Here the CDR3 reads CASSPATATNEKLFF. The CDR3 DNA follows: TGTGCCAGCTCCCCAGCTACCGCAACTAATGAAAAACTGTTTTTT.

The chain carries TRBV13 and TRBJ1-1; TRBD1 might be the D (5 bases). V lost 5 bases and J 5 bases, leaving 15 bases between the germline ends. The CDR3 covers 14 residues. Germline values: CDR1 PRHDT, CDR2 FYEKMQ (reference sequence). The CDR3 loop reads CASSPYRGPTEAFF. The DNA for the CDR3 is TGTGCCAGCAGCCCCTACCGGGGCCCGACTGAAGCTTTCTTT.

This clone was counted between two and nine times. The chain links TRBV6-5 to TRBJ2-7; D is ambiguous. This CDR3 is built from 13 residues. CDR1 and CDR2 (germline): MNHEY, SVGAGI. Trimming pared 5 bases from V and 2 bases from J, leaving 10 bases between. Written as DNA, the CDR3 is TGTGCCAGCAGTAGAGTACCTCCCTACGAGCAGTACTTC. This codes for CASSRVPPYEQYF.

CDR3 bases: TGTGCCAGCAGCGATCCGGGACGCTACACCGGGGAGCTGTTTTTT. Protein: CASSDPGRYTGELFF. This chain uses TRBV5-4 with TRBJ2-2, with D possibly being TRBD1 or TRBD2 (5 bases each). The CDR3 totals 15 residues. The germline gives CDR1 SGHNT, CDR2 YYREEE (reference sequence). V gave up 4 bases and J gave up 3 bases, with 13 bases separating them.

The chain is built from TRBV4-1 and TRBJ1-2; tentative D call: TRBD1 (6 bases). Germline CDR1 is MGHRA and CDR2 is YSYEKL. CDR3 length: 14 amino acids. V shed 1 base and J shed 7 bases, with 13 bases lying between them. The CDR3 nucleotides read TGCGCCAGCAGCCAAGCTTCGGGACACAGTGGCTACACCTTC. Its translation: CASSQASGHSGYTF.

The chain employs TRBV5-4 and TRBJ2-1; a possible D gene is TRBD2 (6 bases). CDR1 is SGHNT and CDR2 is YYREEE in the germline V gene (reference sequence). V lost 0 bases and J 2 bases, leaving 9 bases between the germline ends. CDR3 size: 15 residues. In DNA, the CDR3 is TGTGCCAGCAGCTTGGGGGGGGTACCCTACAATGAGCAGTTCTTC. Amino acids: CASSLGGVPYNEQFF.

This clone has a handful of counts. The chain has TRBV13 and TRBJ2-2, with 12 bases matching TRBD2. J lost 1 base, V lost 4 bases, and 1 base had no gene match. In germline, CDR1 is PRHDT, CDR2 FYEKMQ (reference sequence). The CDR3 has 16 residues. CDR3: CASSWGLAGNTGELFF. CDR3 in DNA: TGTGCCAGCAGCTGGGGACTAGCGGGGAACACCGGGGAGCTGTTTTTT.